The rows below give T cell receptor beta chains drawn from one sample of a study of shared clonotypes between healthy human individuals. Repertoires were generated with immunoSEQ multiplex PCR, while TCRdb's copy carries only in-frame clones and drops some. This sample has 2 million to 2.5 million clones, with 80% to 95% found just once. The sequenced material came from naive CD4+ T cells from PBMCs. These receptors were obtained from a young man in good health. Some clones in this sample may be carry-over from other donors' samples. Each CDR3 is given with its conserved first and last residue. Fields, in order: J gene, clone size, D gene, V gene, CDR3 protein, CDR3 DNA. D genes are given only for firm matches. Clone size is given for some rows only: seen once, a few or many times, or a class if the clone is expanded.

TRBJ2-5	-	TRBD1	TRBV5-6	CASSLGQAQETQYF	TGTGCCAGCAGCCTAGGACAGGCCCAAGAGACCCAGTACTTC
TRBJ2-2	-	-	TRBV7-3	CASSPGARGAGTGELFF	TGTGCCAGCAGCCCAGGGGCCAGGGGCGCTGGCACCGGGGAGCTGTTTTTT
TRBJ2-2	-	-	TRBV27	CASSLTQGKTWNTGELFF	TGTGCCAGCAGTTTAACACAGGGAAAGACGTGGAACACCGGGGAGCTGTTTTTT
TRBJ1-2	-	-	TRBV28	CASRRPGGGNYGYTF	TGTGCCAGCAGACGTCCTGGGGGAGGAAACTATGGCTACACCTTC
TRBJ2-5	-	-	TRBV4-1	CASSQDPSGVAAQETQYF	TGCGCCAGCAGCCAAGACCCCTCCGGGGTAGCGGCTCAAGAGACCCAGTACTTC
TRBJ2-3	-	-	TRBV29-1	CSVDSQGWPDTQYF	TGCAGCGTTGATTCGCAGGGGTGGCCAGATACGCAGTATTTT
TRBJ2-7	-	TRBD1	TRBV5-1	CASSLAGTGGSYEQYF	TGCGCCAGCAGCTTAGCCGGGACAGGGGGCTCCTACGAGCAGTACTTC
TRBJ1-4	once	-	TRBV6-6	CASNVRPRGKLFF	TGTGCCAGCAACGTTCGACCGAGGGGAAAACTGTTTTTT
TRBJ1-5	-	TRBD1	TRBV6-5	CASSYGQGGGNQPQHF	TGTGCCAGCAGTTACGGACAGGGCGGCGGCAATCAGCCCCAGCATTTT
TRBJ2-7	once	-	TRBV2	CASSEWYEQYF	TGTGCCAGCAGTGAATGGTACGAGCAGTACTTC
TRBJ2-5	-	-	TRBV28	CASSLTPGRQTQYF	TGTGCCAGCAGTTTAACCCCAGGGAGGCAGACCCAGTACTTC
TRBJ2-1	-	TRBD2	TRBV6-1	CAIEAGEWNEQFF	TGTGCCATTGAGGCGGGAGAATGGAATGAGCAGTTCTTC
TRBJ2-2	-	-	TRBV2	CASSALGGNTGELFF	TGTGCCAGCAGTGCCCTGGGGGGGAACACCGGGGAGCTGTTTTTT
TRBJ2-7	-	-	TRBV28	CASSRRTLYEQYF	TGTGCCAGCAGCCGTAGGACTCTCTACGAGCAGTACTTC
TRBJ1-1	few	-	TRBV20-1	CSAMRLGEAFF	TGCAGTGCTATGCGTCTTGGCGAAGCTTTCTTT
TRBJ2-5	-	-	TRBV6-1	CASAGRYVGETQYF	TGTGCCAGCGCTGGTCGGTACGTGGGAGAGACCCAGTACTTC
TRBJ2-1	-	-	TRBV30	CAWRRTQPNSYNEQFF	TGTGCCTGGAGGAGGACCCAACCAAACTCCTACAATGAGCAGTTCTTC
TRBJ2-1	-	-	TRBV28	CASSLTSYNEQFF	TGTGCCAGCAGTTTAACTAGCTACAATGAGCAGTTCTTC
TRBJ1-2	-	TRBD1	TRBV6-6	CASRRGDREEGYTF	TGTGCCAGCAGACGGGGGGACAGGGAGGAGGGCTACACCTTC
TRBJ2-1	-	TRBD2	TRBV27	CASSFLADSYNEQFF	TGTGCCAGCAGTTTCCTAGCGGACTCCTACAATGAGCAGTTCTTC
TRBJ2-1	-	-	TRBV12-5	CASGPGIGYNEQFF	TGTGCTAGTGGTCCAGGGATCGGCTACAATGAGCAGTTCTTC
TRBJ1-2	-	-	TRBV18	CASSTGVVVGHGYTF	TGTGCCAGCTCAACTGGAGTTGTCGTGGGCCATGGCTACACCTTC
TRBJ2-2	-	TRBD2	TRBV2	CASSLGLANTGELFF	TGTGCCAGCAGCCTGGGACTAGCGAACACCGGGGAGCTGTTTTTT
TRBJ1-1	-	-	TRBV18	CASSPQLNTEAFF	TGTGCCAGCTCACCACAGCTAAACACTGAAGCTTTCTTT
TRBJ2-2	-	-	TRBV28	CASSFYGPNTGELFF	TGTGCCAGCAGTTTCTATGGTCCGAACACCGGGGAGCTGTTTTTT
TRBJ2-1	-	-	TRBV29-1	CSVELGLGQFF	TGCAGCGTTGAACTGGGGTTGGGGCAGTTCTTC
TRBJ2-1	-	-	TRBV27	CASMFVLLISGQQFF	TGTGCCAGCATGTTCGTATTACTGATTAGTGGACAGCAGTTCTTC
TRBJ1-2	-	-	TRBV5-1	CASSLLVGGYGYTF	TGCGCCAGCAGCTTGCTGGTGGGCGGCTATGGCTACACCTTC
TRBJ2-1	once	-	TRBV5-4	CASSGRRAGYNEQFF	TGTGCCAGCAGCGGCCGGAGGGCGGGTTACAATGAGCAGTTCTTC
TRBJ2-7	-	TRBD1	TRBV28	CASSMTGRSYEQYF	TGTGCCAGCAGTATGACAGGGCGATCCTACGAGCAGTACTTC
TRBJ2-5	-	-	TRBV28	CASRSSREQYF	TGTGCCAGCAGGTCTAGCAGGGAGCAGTACTTC
TRBJ2-5	-	-	TRBV5-1	CASSPPSWETQYF	TGCGCCAGCAGCCCGCCCTCTTGGGAGACCCAGTACTTC
TRBJ2-5	-	-	TRBV5-1	CASSLAAGSQETQYF	TGCGCCAGCAGCTTGGCTGCGGGTTCCCAAGAGACCCAGTACTTC
TRBJ1-3	-	-	TRBV15	CATSRDWENTIYF	TGTGCCACCAGCAGAGATTGGGAAAACACCATATATTTT
TRBJ2-1	-	-	TRBV7-2	CASSFGSLSYNEQFF	TGTGCCAGCAGCTTCGGTAGCCTCTCCTACAATGAGCAGTTCTTC
TRBJ1-4	-	-	TRBV29-1	CSVVDGMGKLFF	TGCAGCGTAGTCGACGGCATGGGGAAACTGTTTTTT
TRBJ2-2	-	-	TRBV18	CASSPQAGNTGELFF	TGTGCCAGCTCACCTCAGGCAGGGAACACCGGGGAGCTGTTTTTT
TRBJ2-5	once	TRBD1	TRBV5-1	CASSLLGTAQETQYF	TGCGCCAGCAGCTTGCTTGGGACAGCCCAAGAGACCCAGTACTTC
TRBJ2-2	-	TRBD1	TRBV27	CASRKGQGDTGELFF	TGTGCCAGCAGAAAGGGACAGGGCGACACCGGGGAGCTGTTTTTT
TRBJ2-3	-	TRBD2	TRBV4-3	CASSLGTGGGLSTDTQYF	TGCGCCAGCAGCCTGGGGACGGGAGGCGGACTTAGCACAGATACGCAGTATTTT
TRBJ2-1	-	TRBD1	TRBV2	CASSEGQVSYNEQFF	TGTGCCAGCAGTGAGGGACAGGTCTCCTACAATGAGCAGTTCTTC
TRBJ2-7	-	TRBD1	TRBV7-2	CASSLRTGDYEQYF	TGTGCCAGCAGCTTGCGTACAGGGGACTACGAGCAGTACTTC
TRBJ2-1	-	-	TRBV7-2	CASSLGGSSRGNEQFF	TGTGCCAGCAGCTTAGGTGGCTCTAGTCGGGGGAATGAGCAGTTCTTC
TRBJ1-2	-	-	TRBV19	CASSIRAGANYGYTF	TGTGCCAGTAGTATACGGGCAGGGGCTAACTATGGCTACACCTTC
TRBJ2-1	-	TRBD1	TRBV7-3	CASSPTGNNEQFF	TGTGCCAGCAGCCCGACAGGGAACAATGAGCAGTTCTTC
TRBJ2-7	-	-	TRBV2	CASSRTGLGWEQYF	TGTGCCAGCAGCCGGACCGGTCTTGGGTGGGAGCAGTACTTC
TRBJ1-5	-	-	TRBV29-1	CSVVFGYNSNQPQHF	TGCAGCGTTGTTTTCGGTTACAATAGCAATCAGCCCCAGCATTTT
TRBJ1-3	-	-	TRBV6-1	CASIYGPGTNTIYF	TGTGCCAGCATCTATGGCCCAGGGACAAACACCATATATTTT
TRBJ2-1	-	TRBD2	TRBV15	CATSRVPRLAGEVNEQFF	TGTGCCACCAGCAGAGTCCCCCGACTAGCGGGAGAGGTAAATGAGCAGTTCTTC
TRBJ2-5	once	-	TRBV27	CASSGRALGETQYF	TGTGCCAGCAGTGGTCGAGCCCTAGGGGAGACCCAGTACTTC
TRBJ1-1	-	-	TRBV19	CASRLSQGRAGAFF	TGTGCCAGTAGGCTCTCCCAGGGGAGAGCGGGAGCTTTCTTT
TRBJ2-7	-	TRBD1	TRBV4-1	CASSLRDSRDYEQYF	TGCGCCAGCAGCCTTCGGGACAGTCGAGACTACGAGCAGTACTTC
TRBJ2-7	-	TRBD1	TRBV6-4	CASSEVRTGSYEQYF	TGTGCCAGCAGTGAGGTTCGGACAGGGTCCTACGAGCAGTACTTC